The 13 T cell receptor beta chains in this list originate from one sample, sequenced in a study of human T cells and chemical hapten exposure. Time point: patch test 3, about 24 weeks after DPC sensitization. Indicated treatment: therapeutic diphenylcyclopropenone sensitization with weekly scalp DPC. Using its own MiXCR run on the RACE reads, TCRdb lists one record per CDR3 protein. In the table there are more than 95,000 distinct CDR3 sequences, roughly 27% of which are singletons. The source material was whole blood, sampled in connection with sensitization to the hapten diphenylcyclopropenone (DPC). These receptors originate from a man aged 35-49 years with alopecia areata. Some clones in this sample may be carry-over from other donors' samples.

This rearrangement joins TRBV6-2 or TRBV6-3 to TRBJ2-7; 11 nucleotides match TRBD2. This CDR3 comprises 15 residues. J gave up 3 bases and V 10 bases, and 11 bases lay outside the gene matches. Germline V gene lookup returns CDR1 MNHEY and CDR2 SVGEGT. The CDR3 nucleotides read TGTGCCACCGCACCCCTGACTAGCGGGGTCTACGAGCAGTACTTC. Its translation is CATAPLTSGVYEQYF.

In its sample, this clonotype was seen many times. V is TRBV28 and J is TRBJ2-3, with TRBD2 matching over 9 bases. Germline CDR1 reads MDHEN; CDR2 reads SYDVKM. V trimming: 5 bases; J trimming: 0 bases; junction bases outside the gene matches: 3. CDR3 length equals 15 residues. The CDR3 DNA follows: TGTGCCAGCAGTCTAGCGGGGACTAGCACAGATACGCAGTATTTT. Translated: CASSLAGTSTDTQYF.

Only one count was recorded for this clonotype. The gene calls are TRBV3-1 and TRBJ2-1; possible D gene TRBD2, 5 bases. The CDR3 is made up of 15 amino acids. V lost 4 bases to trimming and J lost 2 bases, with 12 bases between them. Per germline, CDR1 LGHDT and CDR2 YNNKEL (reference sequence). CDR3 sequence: CASSPWEPPYNEQFF. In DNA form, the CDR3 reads TGTGCCAGCAGCCCATGGGAGCCTCCCTACAATGAGCAGTTCTTC.

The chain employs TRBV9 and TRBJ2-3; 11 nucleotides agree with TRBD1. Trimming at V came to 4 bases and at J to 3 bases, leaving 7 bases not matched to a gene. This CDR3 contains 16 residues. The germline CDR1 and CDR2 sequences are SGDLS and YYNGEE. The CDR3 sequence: CASSFSGTGGTDTQYF. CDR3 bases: TGTGCCAGCAGCTTTTCCGGGACAGGGGGTACAGATACGCAGTATTTT.

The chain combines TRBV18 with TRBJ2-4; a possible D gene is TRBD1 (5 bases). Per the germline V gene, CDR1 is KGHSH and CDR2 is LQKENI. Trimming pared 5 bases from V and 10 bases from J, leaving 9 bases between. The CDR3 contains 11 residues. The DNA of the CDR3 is TGTGCCAGCTCAAGGGGTCAGATTCAGTACTTC. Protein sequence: CASSRGQIQYF.

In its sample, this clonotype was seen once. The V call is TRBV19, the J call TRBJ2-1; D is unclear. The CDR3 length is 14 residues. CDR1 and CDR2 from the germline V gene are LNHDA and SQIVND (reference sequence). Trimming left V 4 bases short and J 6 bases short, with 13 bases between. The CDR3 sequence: CASSTRRVGNEQFF. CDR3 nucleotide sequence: TGTGCCAGTAGTACCCGCCGCGTGGGCAATGAGCAGTTCTTC.

The CDR3 protein is CASSPHLVAGKETQYF. The CDR3 DNA is TGTGCCAGCAGTCCTCATCTTGTCGCGGGAAAAGAGACCCAGTACTTC. V is TRBV28 and J is TRBJ2-5, with D perhaps TRBD2 (6 bases). The CDR3 covers 16 residues. Trimming removed 5 bases from V and 3 bases from J, with 19 bases in between. Germline V gives CDR1 MDHEN, CDR2 SYDVKM.

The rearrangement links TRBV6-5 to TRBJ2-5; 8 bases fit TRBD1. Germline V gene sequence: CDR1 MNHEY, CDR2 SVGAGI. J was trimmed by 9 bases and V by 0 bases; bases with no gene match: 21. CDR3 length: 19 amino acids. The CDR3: CASSYSQLWGQELKRAQYF. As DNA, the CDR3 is TGTGCCAGCAGTTACTCCCAATTGTGGGGACAGGAACTTAAAAGGGCCCAGTACTTC.

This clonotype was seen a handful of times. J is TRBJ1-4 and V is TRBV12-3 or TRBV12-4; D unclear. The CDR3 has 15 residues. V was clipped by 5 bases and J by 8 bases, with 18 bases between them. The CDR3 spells CASSTSGSGDEKLFF. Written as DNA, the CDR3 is TGTGCCAGCAGTACTTCTGGGAGCGGCGACGAAAAACTGTTTTTT.

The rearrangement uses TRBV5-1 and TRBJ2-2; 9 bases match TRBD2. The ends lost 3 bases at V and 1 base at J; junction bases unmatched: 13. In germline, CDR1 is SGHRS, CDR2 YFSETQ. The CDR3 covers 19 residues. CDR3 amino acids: CASSSPGLALSMNTGELFF. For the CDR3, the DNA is TGCGCCAGCAGCTCACCGGGACTAGCCCTATCGATGAACACCGGGGAGCTGTTTTTT.

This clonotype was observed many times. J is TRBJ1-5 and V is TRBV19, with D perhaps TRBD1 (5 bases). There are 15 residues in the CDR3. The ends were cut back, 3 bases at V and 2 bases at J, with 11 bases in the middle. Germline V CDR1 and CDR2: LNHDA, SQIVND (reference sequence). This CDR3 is CASSIGTGGNQPQHF. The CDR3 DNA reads TGTGCCAGTAGTATCGGAACGGGGGGCAATCAGCCCCAGCATTTT.

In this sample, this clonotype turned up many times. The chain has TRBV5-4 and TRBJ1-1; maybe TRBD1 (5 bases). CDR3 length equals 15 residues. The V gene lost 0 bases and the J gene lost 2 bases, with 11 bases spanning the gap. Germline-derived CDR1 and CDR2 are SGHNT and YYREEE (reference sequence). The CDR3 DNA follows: TGTGCCAGCAGCTTGGGTATGGGACTCAACACTGAAGCTTTCTTT. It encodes CASSLGMGLNTEAFF.

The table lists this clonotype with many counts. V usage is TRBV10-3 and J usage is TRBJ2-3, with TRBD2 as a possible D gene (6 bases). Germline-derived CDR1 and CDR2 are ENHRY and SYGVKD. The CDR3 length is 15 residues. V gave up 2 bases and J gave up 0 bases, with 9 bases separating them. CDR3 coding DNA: TGTGCCATCAGTGAGATAGCGGCTAGCACAGATACGCAGTATTTT. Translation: CAISEIAASTDTQYF.